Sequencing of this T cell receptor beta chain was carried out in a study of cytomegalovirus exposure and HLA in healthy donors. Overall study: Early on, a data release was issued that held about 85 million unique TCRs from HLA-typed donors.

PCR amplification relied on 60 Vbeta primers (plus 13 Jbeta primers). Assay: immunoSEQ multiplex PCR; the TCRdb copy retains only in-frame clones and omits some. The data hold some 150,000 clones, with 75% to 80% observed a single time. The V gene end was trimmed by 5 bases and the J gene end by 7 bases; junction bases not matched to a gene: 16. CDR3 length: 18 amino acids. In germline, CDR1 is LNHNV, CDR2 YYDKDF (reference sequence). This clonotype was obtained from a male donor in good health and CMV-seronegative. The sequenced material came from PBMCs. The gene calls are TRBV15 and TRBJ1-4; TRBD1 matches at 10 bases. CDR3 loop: CATSPDAFDRGRGEKLFF. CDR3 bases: TGTGCCACCAGCCCCGATGCATTCGACAGGGGGCGCGGTGAAAAACTGTTTTTT.